The rows below give T cell receptor beta chains drawn from one sample of a study of blood T cell repertoires in COVID-19. Assay used: immunoSEQ multiplex PCR; TCRdb lists only in-frame clones, some missing. The table records about 200,000 clones, approximately 90% of them present only once. Sequenced input: peripheral blood. These receptors were taken from a woman aged 35 to 49 with acute or convalescent COVID-19. CDR3s include the opening cysteine and the closing phenylalanine or tryptophan. A D gene is named only where the DNA matches it firmly. Expanded clones are given a class, and other clones once, few, many or no size at all.

D gene: NA
J gene: TRBJ1-1
V gene: TRBV6-4
clone size: NA
CDR3 length: 14
CDR3 DNA: TGTGCCAGCAGGGGTACAGGGTTAGCAACTGAAGCTTTCTTT
CDR3 protein: CASRGTGLATEAFF

D gene: NA
J gene: TRBJ2-3
V gene: TRBV7-6
clone size: NA
CDR3 length: 16
CDR3 DNA: TGTGCCAGCAGCTTTAACCCGGGTCCCCGCACAGATACGCAGTATTTT
CDR3 protein: CASSFNPGPRTDTQYF

D gene: TRBD2
J gene: TRBJ2-2
V gene: TRBV7-3
clone size: few
CDR3 length: 16
CDR3 DNA: TGTGCCAGCAGCTCCACGGCGCGGGGGGCAGTCGGGGAGCTGTTTTTT
CDR3 protein: CASSSTARGAVGELFF

D gene: NA
J gene: TRBJ1-6
V gene: TRBV19
clone size: once
CDR3 length: 13
CDR3 DNA: TGTGCCTCTCGCCGGGGTGGGAATTCACCCCTCCACTTT
CDR3 protein: CASRRGGNSPLHF

D gene: NA
J gene: TRBJ1-2
V gene: TRBV27
clone size: NA
CDR3 length: 14
CDR3 DNA: TGTGCCAGCAGCCCGCAAACGGGGAACTATGGCTACACCTTC
CDR3 protein: CASSPQTGNYGYTF

D gene: TRBD1
J gene: TRBJ2-1
V gene: TRBV5-5
clone size: NA
CDR3 length: 17
CDR3 DNA: TGTGCCAGCAGCTTGGATTCCGGGACAGCCTCCTACAATGAGCAGTTCTTC
CDR3 protein: CASSLDSGTASYNEQFF

D gene: NA
J gene: TRBJ2-6
V gene: TRBV10-3
clone size: NA
CDR3 length: 13
CDR3 DNA: TGTGCCATCGGAGACTCTGGGGCCAACGTCCTGACTTTC
CDR3 protein: CAIGDSGANVLTF

D gene: NA
J gene: TRBJ1-1
V gene: TRBV5-1
clone size: NA
CDR3 length: 17
CDR3 DNA: TGCGCCAGCAGCTTGGCCGTGGGGGCGTCGGAGAACACTGAAGCTTTCTTT
CDR3 protein: CASSLAVGASENTEAFF

D gene: TRBD1
J gene: TRBJ1-6
V gene: TRBV18
clone size: NA
CDR3 length: 15
CDR3 DNA: TGTGCCAGCTCACCCGGACAGGGAAGGGGCTCACCCCTCCACTTT
CDR3 protein: CASSPGQGRGSPLHF

D gene: TRBD1
J gene: TRBJ2-1
V gene: TRBV15
clone size: NA
CDR3 length: 14
CDR3 DNA: TGTGCCACCAGCAGGACAGGGTGGAGGAATGAGCAGTTCTTC
CDR3 protein: CATSRTGWRNEQFF

D gene: TRBD1
J gene: TRBJ1-2
V gene: TRBV5-4
clone size: NA
CDR3 length: 14
CDR3 DNA: TGTGCCAGCAGGCCGGGACAGGGGGCAGGGGGCTACACCTTC
CDR3 protein: CASRPGQGAGGYTF

D gene: TRBD1
J gene: TRBJ1-1
V gene: TRBV20-1
clone size: NA
CDR3 length: 15
CDR3 DNA: TGCAGTGCTAGTCATCCGGCAGGGGGTGTCACTGAAGCTTTCTTT
CDR3 protein: CSASHPAGGVTEAFF

D gene: NA
J gene: TRBJ1-1
V gene: TRBV4-1
clone size: few
CDR3 length: 13
CDR3 DNA: TGCGCCAGCAGCCCCCTGGCGGACACTGAAGCTTTCTTT
CDR3 protein: CASSPLADTEAFF

D gene: TRBD1
J gene: TRBJ2-3
V gene: TRBV7-2
clone size: NA
CDR3 length: 19
CDR3 DNA: TGTGCCAGCAGCTTTAGAGGGACAGGGAGGACCCATCGCACAGATACGCAGTATTTT
CDR3 protein: CASSFRGTGRTHRTDTQYF

D gene: TRBD1
J gene: TRBJ1-2
V gene: TRBV6-5
clone size: NA
CDR3 length: 14
CDR3 DNA: TGTGCCAGCAGTTACCCCACAGGGGAAGGAGGCTACACCTTC
CDR3 protein: CASSYPTGEGGYTF

D gene: NA
J gene: TRBJ1-2
V gene: TRBV11-2
clone size: NA
CDR3 length: 15
CDR3 DNA: TGTGCCAGCAGCTCCCTCCAAGACAGGCTCTATGGCTACACCTTC
CDR3 protein: CASSSLQDRLYGYTF

D gene: NA
J gene: TRBJ1-2
V gene: TRBV27
clone size: NA
CDR3 length: 14
CDR3 DNA: TGTGCCAGCAGTTTACCCGACCCCGGGAGAAGCTACACCTTC
CDR3 protein: CASSLPDPGRSYTF

D gene: TRBD1
J gene: TRBJ2-3
V gene: TRBV5-1
clone size: NA
CDR3 length: 16
CDR3 DNA: TGCGCCAGCAGCTTGGGGGGACAGGGAAGCACAGATACGCAGTATTTT
CDR3 protein: CASSLGGQGSTDTQYF

D gene: NA
J gene: TRBJ2-5
V gene: TRBV4-1
clone size: NA
CDR3 length: 17
CDR3 DNA: TGCGCCAGCAGCCAAGGGGCGCGGGGCCCCTTCAAAGAGACCCAGTACTTC
CDR3 protein: CASSQGARGPFKETQYF

D gene: NA
J gene: TRBJ1-1
V gene: TRBV2
clone size: NA
CDR3 length: 14
CDR3 DNA: TGTGCCAGCAGCGAACAGCGTATGAACACTGAAGCTTTCTTT
CDR3 protein: CASSEQRMNTEAFF

D gene: NA
J gene: TRBJ1-1
V gene: TRBV3-1/TRBV3-2
clone size: NA
CDR3 length: 15
CDR3 DNA: TGTGCCAGCAGTCCCCCGTCCAGGGCAAACACTGAAGCTTTCTTT
CDR3 protein: CASSPPSRANTEAFF

D gene: NA
J gene: TRBJ1-1
V gene: TRBV11-1
clone size: NA
CDR3 length: 12
CDR3 DNA: TGTGCCAGCAGCTTCCAGAGGACTGAAGCTTTCTTT
CDR3 protein: CASSFQRTEAFF

D gene: TRBD2
J gene: TRBJ2-3
V gene: TRBV2
clone size: NA
CDR3 length: 15
CDR3 DNA: TGTGCCAGCAGAACTAGCGGACACCCGCGGGATACGCAGTATTTT
CDR3 protein: CASRTSGHPRDTQYF

D gene: TRBD1
J gene: TRBJ1-5
V gene: TRBV18
clone size: NA
CDR3 length: 15
CDR3 DNA: TGTGCCAGCTCACCACAGGGGGCCAGCAATCAGCCCCAGCATTTT
CDR3 protein: CASSPQGASNQPQHF

D gene: NA
J gene: TRBJ2-2
V gene: TRBV11-2
clone size: once
CDR3 length: 15
CDR3 DNA: TGTGCCAGCAGCTTAGCGGGGGTGTTCACCGGGGAGCTGTTTTTT
CDR3 protein: CASSLAGVFTGELFF

D gene: NA
J gene: TRBJ1-1
V gene: TRBV19
clone size: NA
CDR3 length: 13
CDR3 DNA: TGTGCCAGTGATACGGGGATGAACACTGAAGCTTTCTTT
CDR3 protein: CASDTGMNTEAFF

D gene: TRBD2
J gene: TRBJ2-1
V gene: TRBV3-1/TRBV3-2
clone size: NA
CDR3 length: 15
CDR3 DNA: TGTGCCAGCAGCCAAGATTTAACTAGCGGGGGGGAGCAGTTCTTC
CDR3 protein: CASSQDLTSGGEQFF

D gene: NA
J gene: TRBJ1-6
V gene: TRBV11-3
clone size: NA
CDR3 length: 15
CDR3 DNA: TGTGCCAGCAGCTTAGATGGTCAGTATAATTCACCCCTCCACTTT
CDR3 protein: CASSLDGQYNSPLHF

D gene: TRBD1
J gene: TRBJ2-2
V gene: TRBV7-6
clone size: NA
CDR3 length: 16
CDR3 DNA: TGTGCCAGCAGCCATCGACAGGGGGTCAACACCGGGGAGCTGTTTTTT
CDR3 protein: CASSHRQGVNTGELFF

D gene: TRBD2
J gene: TRBJ2-1
V gene: TRBV2
clone size: NA
CDR3 length: 17
CDR3 DNA: TGTGCCAGCAGTTATGAATTGACTAGCGGGGGCGCAAATGAGCAGTTCTTC
CDR3 protein: CASSYELTSGGANEQFF

D gene: NA
J gene: TRBJ1-2
V gene: TRBV5-1
clone size: NA
CDR3 length: 13
CDR3 DNA: TGCGCCAGCAGCCTGAGGGGGGGCGATGGCTACACCTTC
CDR3 protein: CASSLRGGDGYTF